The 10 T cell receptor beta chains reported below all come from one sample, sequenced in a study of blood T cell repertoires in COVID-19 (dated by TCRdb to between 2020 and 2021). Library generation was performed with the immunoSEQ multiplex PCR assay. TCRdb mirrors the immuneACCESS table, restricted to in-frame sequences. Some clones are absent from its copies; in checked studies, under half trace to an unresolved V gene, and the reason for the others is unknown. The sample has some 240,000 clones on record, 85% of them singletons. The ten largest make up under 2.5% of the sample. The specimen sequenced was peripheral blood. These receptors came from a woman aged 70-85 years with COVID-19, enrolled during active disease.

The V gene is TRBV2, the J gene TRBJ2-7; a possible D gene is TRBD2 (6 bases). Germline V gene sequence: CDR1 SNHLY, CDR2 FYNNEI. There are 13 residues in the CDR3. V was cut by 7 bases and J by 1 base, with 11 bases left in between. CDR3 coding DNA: TGTGCCAGCACGGGGGTCTGGTCCTACGAGCAGTACTTC. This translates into CASTGVWSYEQYF.

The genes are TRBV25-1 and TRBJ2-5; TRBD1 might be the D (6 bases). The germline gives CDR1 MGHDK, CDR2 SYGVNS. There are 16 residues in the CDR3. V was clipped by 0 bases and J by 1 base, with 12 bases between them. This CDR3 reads CASSEYSRGPQETQYF. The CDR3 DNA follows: TGTGCCAGCAGTGAATACAGCAGGGGACCCCAAGAGACCCAGTACTTC.

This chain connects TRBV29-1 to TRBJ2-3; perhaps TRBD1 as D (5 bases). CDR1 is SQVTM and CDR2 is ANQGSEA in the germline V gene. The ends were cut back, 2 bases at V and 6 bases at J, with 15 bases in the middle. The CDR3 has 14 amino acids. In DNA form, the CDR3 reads TGCAGCGTTGAAAATGCAGGGTTCGGGGATACGCAGTATTTT. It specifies CSVENAGFGDTQYF.

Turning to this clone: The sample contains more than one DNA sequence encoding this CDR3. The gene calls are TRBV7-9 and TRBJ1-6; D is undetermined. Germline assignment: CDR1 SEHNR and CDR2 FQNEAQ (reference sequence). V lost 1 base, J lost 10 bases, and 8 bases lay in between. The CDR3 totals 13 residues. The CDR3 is CASSLEGGSPLHF. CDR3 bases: TGTGCCAGCAGCTTAGAGGGAGGATCACCCCTCCACTTT.

CDR3 DNA: TGTGCCAGTAGCCCCAATGAGGATCAGCCCCAGCATTTT. This encodes CASSPNEDQPQHF. The chain is built from TRBV19 and TRBJ1-5, with no clear D. V dropped 6 bases and J dropped 5 bases, with 11 bases sitting between them. Germline V gene lookup returns CDR1 LNHDA and CDR2 SQIVND (reference sequence). The CDR3 totals 13 residues.

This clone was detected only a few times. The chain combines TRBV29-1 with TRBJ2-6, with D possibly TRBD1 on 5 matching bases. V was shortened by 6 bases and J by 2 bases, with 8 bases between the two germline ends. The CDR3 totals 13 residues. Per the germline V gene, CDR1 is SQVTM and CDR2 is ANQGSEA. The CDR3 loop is CSVAGPGANVLTF. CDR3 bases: TGCAGCGTGGCAGGGCCTGGGGCCAACGTCCTGACTTTC. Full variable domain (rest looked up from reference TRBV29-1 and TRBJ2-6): SAVISQKPSRDICQRGTSLTIQCQVDSQVTMMFWYRQQPGQSLTLIATANQGSEATYESGFVIDKFPISRPNLTFSTLTVSNMSPEDSSIYLCSVAGPGANVLTFGAGSRLTVL.

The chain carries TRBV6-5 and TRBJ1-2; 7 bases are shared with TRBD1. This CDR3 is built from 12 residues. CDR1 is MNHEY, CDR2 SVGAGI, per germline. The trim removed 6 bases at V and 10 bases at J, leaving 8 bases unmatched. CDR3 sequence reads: CASRNDRAPYTF. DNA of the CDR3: TGTGCCAGCAGAAACGACAGGGCACCCTACACCTTC.

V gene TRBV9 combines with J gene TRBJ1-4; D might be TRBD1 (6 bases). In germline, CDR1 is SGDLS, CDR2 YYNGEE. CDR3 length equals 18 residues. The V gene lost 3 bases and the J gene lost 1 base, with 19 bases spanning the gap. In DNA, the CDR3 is TGTGCCAGCAGCGCAGCTAGGGCAGGGGAGAGAACTAATGAAAAACTGTTTTTT. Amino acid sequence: CASSAARAGERTNEKLFF. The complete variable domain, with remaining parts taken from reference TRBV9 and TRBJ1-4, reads DSGVTQTPKHLITATGQRVTLRCSPRSGDLSVYWYQQSLDQGLQFLIQYYNGEERAKGNILERFSAQQFPDLHSELNLSSLELGDSALYFCASSAARAGERTNEKLFFGSGTQLSVL.

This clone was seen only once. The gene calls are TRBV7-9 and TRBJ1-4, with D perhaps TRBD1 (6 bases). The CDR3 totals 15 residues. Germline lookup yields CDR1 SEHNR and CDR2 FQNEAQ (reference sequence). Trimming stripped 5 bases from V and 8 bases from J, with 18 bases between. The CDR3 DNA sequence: TGTGCCAGCAGCAGCGGACAGATCGTTCCCGAAAAACTGTTTTTT. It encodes CASSSGQIVPEKLFF.

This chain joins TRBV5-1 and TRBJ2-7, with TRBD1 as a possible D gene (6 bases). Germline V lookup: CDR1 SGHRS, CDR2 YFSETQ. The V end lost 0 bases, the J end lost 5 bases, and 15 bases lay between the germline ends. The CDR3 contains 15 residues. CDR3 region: CASSLAQQGVDEQYF. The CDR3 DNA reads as TGCGCCAGCAGCTTGGCCCAACAGGGAGTGGACGAGCAGTACTTC.